These 19 T cell receptor beta chains were all obtained from the same sample, sequenced in a study of blood T cell repertoires in COVID-19. Assay used: immunoSEQ multiplex PCR; TCRdb lists only in-frame clones, some missing. Altogether over 250,000 clones are present, approximately 85% being singletons, with the ten largest covering approximately 1%. The sample taken for sequencing was PBMCs or T cells enriched from blood (not recorded which). The origin of the receptors is a woman aged 25-40 years who had recovered from COVID-19.

CDR3: CASSLVTGPGTEAFF. In DNA form, the CDR3 reads TGCGCCAGCAGCTTGGTCACAGGGCCGGGCACTGAAGCTTTCTTT. This chain uses TRBV5-1 with TRBJ1-1; D is perhaps TRBD1 (6 bases). Between the trimmed V and J ends, which lost 0 bases and 4 bases, there was a span of 13 bases. Germline V gives CDR1 SGHRS, CDR2 YFSETQ. CDR3 size: 15 residues.

J is TRBJ2-7 and V is TRBV7-2; perhaps TRBD2 as D (5 bases). Germline assignment: CDR1 SGHTA and CDR2 FQGNSA. The V end was cut by 2 bases, the J end by 3 bases, with 11 bases between. The CDR3 loop spans 14 amino acids. The CDR3 nucleotides read TGTGCCAGCAGCTTATCGGGGTTTGACTACGAGCAGTACTTC. Translating gives CASSLSGFDYEQYF.

The gene calls are TRBV28 and TRBJ1-5, with D tentatively TRBD1 (5 bases). Germline V gene data show CDR1 as MDHEN and CDR2 as SYDVKM. This CDR3 is built from 12 residues. CDR3 protein: CAGQGSNQPQHF. In DNA form, the CDR3 reads TGTGCAGGGCAGGGTAGCAATCAGCCCCAGCATTTT.

The chain is built from TRBV7-6 and TRBJ2-7; 11 bases are a match to TRBD2. The V gene end was trimmed by 5 bases and the J gene end by 2 bases; junction bases not matched to a gene: 8. The CDR3 sequence is 16 residues long. CDR1 and CDR2 (germline): SGHVS, FNYEAQ. The CDR3 sequence is CASSKLAGEITYEQYF. CDR3 nucleotide sequence: TGTGCCAGCAGCAAACTAGCGGGAGAGATCACCTACGAGCAGTACTTC. Filled out from reference TRBV7-6 and TRBJ2-7, the complete variable domain reads GAGVSQSPRYKVTKRGQDVALRCDPISGHVSLYWYRQALGQGPEFLTYFNYEAQQDKSGLPNDRFSAERPEGSISTLTIQRTEQRDSAMYRCASSKLAGEITYEQYFGPGTRLTVT.

The V call is TRBV6-5, the J call TRBJ2-5; D remains ambiguous. The CDR3 loop spans 11 amino acids. Per germline, CDR1 MNHEY and CDR2 SVGAGI. Trimming removed 5 bases from V and 5 bases from J, with 6 bases in between. The CDR3 DNA sequence: TGTGCCAGCAGTATACGGGAGACCCAGTACTTC. Translating gives CASSIRETQYF.

The rearrangement links TRBV5-1 to TRBJ1-1; D perhaps matches TRBD1 (5 bases). Germline CDR1 reads SGHRS; CDR2 reads YFSETQ. This CDR3 comprises 14 residues. V was trimmed by 4 bases and J by 4 bases, leaving 14 bases between them. Here the CDR3 reads CASSPGSGGTEAFF. Here the CDR3 DNA reads TGCGCCAGCAGCCCCGGCTCCGGGGGCACTGAAGCTTTCTTT.

This clone was picked up one time. V gene TRBV7-6 combines with J gene TRBJ1-6; weak D call: TRBD1 (5 bases). CDR3 length: 14 residues. Germline CDR1 reads SGHVS; CDR2 reads FNYEAQ. V shed 3 bases and J shed 6 bases, with 9 bases lying between them. Written as DNA, the CDR3 is TGTGCCAGCAGCTTCCCCGGGGGTAATTCACCCCTCCACTTT. Translating gives CASSFPGGNSPLHF.

This chain joins TRBV11-1 and TRBJ2-3, with 7 bases matching TRBD2. The V segment lost 5 bases and the J segment 4 bases; nucleotides outside the gene matches: 9. Germline CDR1 SGHAT, CDR2 FQDESV (reference sequence). This CDR3 spans 15 amino acids. Here the CDR3 reads CASSTLWGGSDTQYF. In DNA form, the CDR3 reads TGTGCCAGCAGCACCCTTTGGGGGGGGTCAGATACGCAGTATTTT.

V usage is TRBV7-8 and J usage is TRBJ2-2; 7 nucleotides match TRBD1. J lost 0 bases, V lost 5 bases, and 30 bases had no gene match. Germline CDR1 and CDR2: SGHVS and FQNEAQ. This CDR3 comprises 24 residues. CDR3 sequence: CASSRRGGLTGSASGYPNTGELFF. In DNA, the CDR3 is TGTGCCAGCAGCCGAAGGGGTGGCCTGACAGGGTCGGCTTCGGGGTACCCGAACACCGGGGAGCTGTTTTTT.

The gene calls are TRBV18 and TRBJ1-6, with 7 bases that match TRBD1. Germline trimming cut 4 bases from V and 7 bases from J; bases unmatched to any gene: 4. Germline lookup yields CDR1 KGHSH and CDR2 LQKENI. The CDR3 spans 14 residues. In DNA, the CDR3 is TGTGCCAGCTCACTACAGGGGACGAATTCACCCCTCCACTTT. Amino acid sequence: CASSLQGTNSPLHF.

The chain carries TRBV5-5 and TRBJ1-6, with D possibly being TRBD1 (6 bases). Germline CDR1 reads SGHKS; CDR2 reads YYEKEE (reference sequence). Between the trimmed V and J ends, which lost 5 bases and 10 bases, there was a span of 13 bases. This CDR3 region has 13 residues. The CDR3 sequence: CASRSSGVSPLHF. CDR3 DNA sequence: TGTGCCAGCAGGTCCTCAGGGGTATCACCCCTCCACTTT.

V and J are TRBV5-1 and TRBJ2-3, with 8 nucleotides matching TRBD2. J lost 2 bases, V lost 4 bases, and 9 bases had no gene match. Germline CDR1 and CDR2: SGHRS and YFSETQ. CDR3 length equals 16 residues. CDR3 in amino acids: CASSRRLATNTDTQYF. In nucleotides, the CDR3 is TGCGCCAGCAGCCGCCGACTAGCGACAAACACAGATACGCAGTATTTT.

The chain has TRBV28 and TRBJ1-2; D is perhaps TRBD1 (5 bases). Trimming left V 5 bases short and J 8 bases short, with 18 bases between. This CDR3 spans 14 amino acids. Looked up from germline, CDR1 is MDHEN and CDR2 is SYDVKM. The CDR3 protein is CASSPRAGLWGYTF. For the CDR3, the DNA is TGTGCCAGCAGTCCCCGGGCGGGGCTTTGGGGCTACACCTTC.

The gene calls are TRBV5-1 and TRBJ2-1, with TRBD1 as a possible D gene (6 bases). Between the trimmed V and J ends, which lost 4 bases and 2 bases, there was a span of 16 bases. The CDR3 length is 16 residues. Germline CDR1 is SGHRS and CDR2 is YFSETQ. The CDR3 bases are TGCGCCAGCAGCAAATCTCCACAGGGAACCTACAATGAGCAGTTCTTC. Its translation is CASSKSPQGTYNEQFF.

This clone was observed a handful of times. The rearrangement joins TRBV10-3 to TRBJ2-1; weak D call: TRBD2 (6 bases). Between the trimmed V and J ends, which lost 1 base and 8 bases, there was a span of 18 bases. Germline CDR1 is ENHRY and CDR2 is SYGVKD. The CDR3 spans 16 residues. CDR3 nucleotides: TGTGCCATCAGTGAGTTGGCTCGGGACTCAACTGATGAGCAGTTCTTC. It encodes CAISELARDSTDEQFF.

The rearrangement uses TRBV19 and TRBJ2-1; perhaps TRBD2 as D (5 bases). Trimming took off 1 base at V and 0 bases at J, with 13 bases between the two ends. The CDR3 runs to 17 residues. CDR1 and CDR2 (germline): LNHDA, SQIVND (reference sequence). In DNA form, the CDR3 reads TGTGCCAGTAGTATAGGTCCCAAGCGGAGCTCCTACAATGAGCAGTTCTTC. Translated, it gives CASSIGPKRSSYNEQFF.

This clone is a singleton in its sample. This sequence joins TRBV27 and TRBJ1-1; D remains unclear. CDR1 and CDR2 (germline): MNHEY, SMNVEV (reference sequence). V lost 7 bases and J lost 2, with 23 bases in between. The CDR3 loop spans 17 amino acids. DNA of the CDR3: TGTGCCAGCACTGACTTAACCTCAACTAATGATAACACTGAAGCTTTCTTT. This encodes CASTDLTSTNDNTEAFF.

The genes are TRBV28 and TRBJ2-7, with TRBD1 identical over 7 bases. This CDR3 contains 12 residues. The germline CDR1 and CDR2 sequences are MDHEN and SYDVKM. V lost 7 bases, J lost 5 bases, and 5 bases stayed unmatched. The CDR3 DNA reads TGTGCCAGCACGGACAGGTCTAACGAGCAGTACTTC. Its translation is CASTDRSNEQYF.

The chain uses TRBV19 and TRBJ1-4; D gene unclear. Per germline, CDR1 LNHDA and CDR2 SQIVND (reference sequence). Trimming stripped 5 bases from V and 4 bases from J, with 5 bases between. The CDR3 covers 12 residues. Written as DNA, the CDR3 is TGTGCCAGTAGTCCCGTTAATGAAAAACTGTTTTTT. Its translation is CASSPVNEKLFF.